The 12 T cell receptor beta chains in this list originate from one sample, sequenced in a study of cytomegalovirus exposure and HLA in healthy donors. The primer mix had 60 Vbeta and 13 Jbeta primers. TCRdb's copy holds only in-frame clones and misses some; the assay was immunoSEQ multiplex PCR. The table lists 280,000 or so clones, about 87% of them singletons. Specimen: PBMCs. The receptors were gathered from a woman aged 18-30 years in good health and CMV-seronegative.

The J gene is TRBJ1-1, the V gene TRBV6-6, with a weak D call TRBD1 (5 bases). Germline loops: CDR1 MNHNY, CDR2 SVGAGI (reference sequence). This CDR3 has 13 amino acids. The V gene lost 6 bases and the J gene lost 5 bases, with 13 bases spanning the gap. The CDR3 nucleotides are TGTGCCAGCAGGCTACAGGATCTTACTGAAGCTTTCTTT. Translated: CASRLQDLTEAFF.

The chain has TRBV27 and TRBJ1-4; 8 bases line up with TRBD1. Germline assignment: CDR1 MNHEY and CDR2 SMNVEV (reference sequence). Trimming removed 4 bases from V and 2 bases from J; junction bases left unmatched: 3. The CDR3 is made up of 15 amino acids. The CDR3 protein is CASSYRQGTNEKLFF. In DNA, the CDR3 is TGTGCCAGCAGTTACAGACAGGGGACTAATGAAAAACTGTTTTTT.

This chain links TRBV4-1 with TRBJ2-7; TRBD1 matches 7 bases. The CDR3 spans 15 residues. CDR1 is MGHRA and CDR2 is YSYEKL in the germline V gene. Trimming at V came to 1 base and at J to 3 bases, leaving 6 bases not matched to a gene. The CDR3 nucleotides read TGCGCCAGCAGCCAAGCCTGGGGACAGATCTACGAGCAGTACTTC. This translates into CASSQAWGQIYEQYF.

CDR3 loop: CAWTVGSGPGEQFF. DNA of the CDR3: TGTGCCTGGACGGTCGGGTCTGGCCCGGGGGAGCAGTTCTTC. This chain uses TRBV30 with TRBJ2-1; a weak D match, TRBD2 (5 bases). The ends were cut back, 4 bases at V and 10 bases at J, with 20 bases in the middle. The CDR3 is 14 amino acids. CDR1 is GTSNPN, CDR2 SVGIG, per germline (reference sequence).

V is TRBV6-1 and J is TRBJ2-7; TRBD2 matches at 9 bases. Trimming cost V 5 bases and J 1 base; bases outside gene matches: 3. Per the germline V gene, CDR1 is MNHNS and CDR2 is SASEGT. The CDR3 spans 14 residues. The CDR3 DNA sequence: TGTGCCAGCAGTCGACTAGCGGAGTCCTACGAGCAGTACTTC. This sequence encodes CASSRLAESYEQYF.

The gene calls are TRBV10-1 and TRBJ2-1, with TRBD2 matching 11 bases. In germline, CDR1 is WNHNN, CDR2 SYGVQD (reference sequence). With V trimmed by 2 bases and J by 4 bases, 4 bases remained unmatched. There are 16 residues in the CDR3. The CDR3 bases are TGCGCCAGCAGTGAGCTGACTAGCGGGGCTTACAATGAGCAGTTCTTC. This sequence encodes CASSELTSGAYNEQFF.

This clone occurred once. This chain connects TRBV2 to TRBJ2-7, with 9 positions matching TRBD1. Germline V gene sequence: CDR1 SNHLY, CDR2 FYNNEI. The V gene end was trimmed by 7 bases and the J gene end by 0 bases; junction bases not matched to a gene: 7. The CDR3 totals 15 residues. DNA of the CDR3: TGTGCCAGCAACAAGGACAGGGGCTACTCCTACGAGCAGTACTTC. Translating it yields CASNKDRGYSYEQYF.

The chain has TRBV30 and TRBJ1-2; TRBD1 aligns across 10 bases. Germline CDR1 and CDR2: GTSNPN and SVGIG (reference sequence). V dropped 2 bases and J dropped 6; count of bases not matched to a gene: 3. This CDR3 is built from 13 residues. The CDR3 loop reads CAWSWGTGDGYTF. CDR3 bases: TGTGCCTGGAGTTGGGGGACAGGGGATGGCTACACCTTC.

This clone has a single count. The chain combines TRBV18 with TRBJ1-1; D not certain. V was trimmed by 2 bases and J by 1 base, leaving 11 bases between them. CDR3 length: 15 residues. CDR1 is KGHSH and CDR2 is LQKENI in the germline V gene. CDR3 residues: CASSPTAGENTEAFF. The CDR3 DNA sequence: TGTGCCAGCTCACCAACCGCGGGCGAGAACACTGAAGCTTTCTTT.

The genes are TRBV5-1 and TRBJ1-1; 12 bases are a match to TRBD1. CDR1 is SGHRS and CDR2 is YFSETQ in the germline V gene. The CDR3 spans 15 residues. V trimming: 0 bases; J trimming: 4 bases; junction bases outside the gene matches: 1. In nucleotides, the CDR3 is TGCGCCAGCAGCTTGGGGGACAGGGGGCTCACTGAAGCTTTCTTT. It is translated as CASSLGDRGLTEAFF.

V and J are TRBV5-1 and TRBJ1-1; D not certain. CDR3 length equals 15 residues. Deletions cut 5 bases from V and 0 bases from J, with 14 bases between. Germline CDR1 and CDR2: SGHRS and YFSETQ. CDR3 coding DNA: TGCGCCAGCAGTTCCCGCCCGAGTCTGAACACTGAAGCTTTCTTT. Amino acids: CASSSRPSLNTEAFF.

V usage is TRBV7-8 and J usage is TRBJ2-7; TRBD1 aligns across 9 bases. Per the germline V gene, CDR1 is SGHVS and CDR2 is FQNEAQ. This CDR3 contains 15 residues. V trimming: 5 bases; J trimming: 2 bases; junction bases outside the gene matches: 7. CDR3 residues: CASSVQGAGTYEQYF. DNA for the CDR3: TGTGCCAGCAGCGTACAGGGGGCGGGAACCTACGAGCAGTACTTC.